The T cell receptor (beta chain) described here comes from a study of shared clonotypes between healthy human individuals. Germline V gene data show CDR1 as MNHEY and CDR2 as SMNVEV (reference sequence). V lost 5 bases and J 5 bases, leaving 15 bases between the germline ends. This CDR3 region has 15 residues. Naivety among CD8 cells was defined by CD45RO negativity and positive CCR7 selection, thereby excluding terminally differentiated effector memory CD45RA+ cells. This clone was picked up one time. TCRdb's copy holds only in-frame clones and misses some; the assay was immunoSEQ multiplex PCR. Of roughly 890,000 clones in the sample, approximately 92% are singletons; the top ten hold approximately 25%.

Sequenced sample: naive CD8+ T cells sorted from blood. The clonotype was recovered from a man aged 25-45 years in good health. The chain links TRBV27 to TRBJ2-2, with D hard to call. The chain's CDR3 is CASSPEPWGTGELFF. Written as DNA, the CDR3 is TGTGCCAGCAGTCCCGAACCTTGGGGAACCGGGGAGCTGTTTTTT.